Listed below are T cell receptor beta chains from one sample, sequenced in a study of blood T cell repertoires in COVID-19. Produced via immunoSEQ multiplex PCR; TCRdb's table is partial and in-frame only. The sample has about 150,000 clones; about 83% are singletons. What was sequenced was peripheral blood. The receptors stem from a woman in her 70s who had recovered from COVID-19. The CDR3 runs from the conserved cysteine through the conserved F or W. Fields, in order: V gene, J gene, CDR3 protein.

V gene: TRBV18
J gene: TRBJ1-1
CDR3 protein: CASYRDRPMNTEAFF

V gene: TRBV18
J gene: TRBJ1-1
CDR3 protein: CASSPRTGGQGTEAFF

V gene: TRBV9
J gene: TRBJ1-2
CDR3 protein: CASTVGGRNYGYTF

V gene: TRBV7-2
J gene: TRBJ1-1
CDR3 protein: CASSFTGTEAFF

V gene: TRBV18
J gene: TRBJ2-1
CDR3 protein: CASSPPVRTGPRDEQFF

V gene: TRBV11-3
J gene: TRBJ2-7
CDR3 protein: CASSLSRARDEQYF

V gene: TRBV5-5
J gene: TRBJ1-2
CDR3 protein: CASSLGQGAFGYTF

V gene: TRBV7-3
J gene: TRBJ2-1
CDR3 protein: CASSLTNAGEQFF

V gene: TRBV9
J gene: TRBJ1-1
CDR3 protein: CASSPSAGTYSFF

V gene: TRBV28
J gene: TRBJ1-2
CDR3 protein: CASSLSNYGYTF

V gene: TRBV5-4
J gene: TRBJ2-5
CDR3 protein: CASSPPGASGRLQETQYF

V gene: TRBV5-1
J gene: TRBJ2-5
CDR3 protein: CASSRGSGAQETQYF

V gene: TRBV19
J gene: TRBJ2-2
CDR3 protein: CASSRLALTNTGELFF

V gene: TRBV2
J gene: TRBJ1-1
CDR3 protein: CASRGGYEMNTEAFF

V gene: TRBV9
J gene: TRBJ2-7
CDR3 protein: CASSVGGQGASSYEQYF

V gene: TRBV7-3
J gene: TRBJ2-1
CDR3 protein: CASSLKAGSYNEQFF

V gene: TRBV5-1
J gene: TRBJ1-4
CDR3 protein: CASSLVAGLNEKLFF

V gene: TRBV18
J gene: TRBJ1-1
CDR3 protein: CASSPRSGGTEAFF

V gene: TRBV15
J gene: TRBJ1-5
CDR3 protein: CATSSPDRGHQPQHF